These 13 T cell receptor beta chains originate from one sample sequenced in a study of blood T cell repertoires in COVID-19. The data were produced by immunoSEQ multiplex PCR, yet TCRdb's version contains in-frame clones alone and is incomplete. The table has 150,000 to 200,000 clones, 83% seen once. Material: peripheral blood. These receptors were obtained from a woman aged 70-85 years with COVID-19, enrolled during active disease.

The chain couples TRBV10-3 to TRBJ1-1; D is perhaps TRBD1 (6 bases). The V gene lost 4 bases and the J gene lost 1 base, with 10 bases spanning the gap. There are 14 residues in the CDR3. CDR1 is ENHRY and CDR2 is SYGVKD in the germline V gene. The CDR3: CAISGLQGNTEAFF. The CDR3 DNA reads TGTGCCATCAGTGGGTTACAGGGGAACACTGAAGCTTTCTTT.

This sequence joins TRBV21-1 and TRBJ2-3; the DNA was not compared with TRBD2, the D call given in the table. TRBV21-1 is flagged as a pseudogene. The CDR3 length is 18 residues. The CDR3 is CASSKVVRTSGLTDTQYF. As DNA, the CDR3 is TGTGCCAGCAGCAAAGTGGTCAGGACTAGCGGGTTGACGGATACGCAGTATTTT.

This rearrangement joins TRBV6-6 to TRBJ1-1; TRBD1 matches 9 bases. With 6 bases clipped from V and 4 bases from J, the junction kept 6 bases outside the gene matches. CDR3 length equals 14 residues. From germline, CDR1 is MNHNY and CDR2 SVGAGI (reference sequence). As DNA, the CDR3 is TGTGCCAGCAGCTGGACAGGGGATATCACTGAAGCTTTCTTT. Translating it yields CASSWTGDITEAFF.

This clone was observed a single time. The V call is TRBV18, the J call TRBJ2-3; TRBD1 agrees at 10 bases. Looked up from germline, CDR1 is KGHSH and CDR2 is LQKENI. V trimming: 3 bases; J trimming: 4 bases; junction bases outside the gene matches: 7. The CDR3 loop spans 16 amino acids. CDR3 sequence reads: CASSPSRGQGADTQYF. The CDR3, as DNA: TGTGCCAGCTCACCGAGTCGAGGACAGGGGGCAGATACGCAGTATTTT.

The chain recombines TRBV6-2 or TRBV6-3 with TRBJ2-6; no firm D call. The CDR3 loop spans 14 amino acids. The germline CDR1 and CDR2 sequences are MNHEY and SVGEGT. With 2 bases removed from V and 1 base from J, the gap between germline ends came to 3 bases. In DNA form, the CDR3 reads TGTGCCAGCAGTTACCGGTCTGGGGCCAACGTCCTGACTTTC. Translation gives CASSYRSGANVLTF.

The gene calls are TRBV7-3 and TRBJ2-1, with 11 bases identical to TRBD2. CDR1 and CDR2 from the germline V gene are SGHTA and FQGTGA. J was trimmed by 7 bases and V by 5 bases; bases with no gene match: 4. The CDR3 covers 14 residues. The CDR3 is CASSRLAGLNEQFF. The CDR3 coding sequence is TGTGCCAGCAGCCGACTAGCGGGATTAAATGAGCAGTTCTTC.

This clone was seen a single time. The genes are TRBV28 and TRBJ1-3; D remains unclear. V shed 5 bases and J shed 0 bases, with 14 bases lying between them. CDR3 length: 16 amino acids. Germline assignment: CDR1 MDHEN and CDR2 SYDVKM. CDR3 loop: CASSPDYTISGNTIYF. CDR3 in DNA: TGTGCCAGCAGTCCCGACTATACCATCTCTGGAAACACCATATATTTT.

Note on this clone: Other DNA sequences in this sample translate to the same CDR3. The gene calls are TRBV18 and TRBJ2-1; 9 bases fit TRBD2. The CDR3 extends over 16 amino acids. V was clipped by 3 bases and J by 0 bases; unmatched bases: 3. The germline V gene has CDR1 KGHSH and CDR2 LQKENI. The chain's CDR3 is CASSPGSGSSYNEQFF. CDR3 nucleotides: TGTGCCAGCTCACCCGGTAGCGGGAGCTCCTACAATGAGCAGTTCTTC.

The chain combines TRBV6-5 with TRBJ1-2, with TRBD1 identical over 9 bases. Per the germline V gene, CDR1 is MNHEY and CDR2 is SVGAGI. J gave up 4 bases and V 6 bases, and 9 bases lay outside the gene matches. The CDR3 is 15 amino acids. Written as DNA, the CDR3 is TGTGCCAGCAGATTACCGGGACAGGGTCTCTATGGCTACACCTTC. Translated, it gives CASRLPGQGLYGYTF.

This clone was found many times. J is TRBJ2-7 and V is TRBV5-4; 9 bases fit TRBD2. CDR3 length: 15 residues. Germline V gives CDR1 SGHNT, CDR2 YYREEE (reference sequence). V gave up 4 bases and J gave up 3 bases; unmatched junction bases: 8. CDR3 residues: CASSPAGTSRYEQYF. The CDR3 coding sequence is TGTGCCAGCAGCCCCGCCGGGACTAGCCGCTACGAGCAGTACTTC.

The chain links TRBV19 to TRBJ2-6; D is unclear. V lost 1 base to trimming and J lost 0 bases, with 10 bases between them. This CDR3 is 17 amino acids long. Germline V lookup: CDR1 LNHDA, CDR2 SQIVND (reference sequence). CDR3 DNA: TGTGCCAGTAGTATAGGACTTTTAAGCTCTGGGGCCAACGTCCTGACTTTC. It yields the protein CASSIGLLSSGANVLTF.

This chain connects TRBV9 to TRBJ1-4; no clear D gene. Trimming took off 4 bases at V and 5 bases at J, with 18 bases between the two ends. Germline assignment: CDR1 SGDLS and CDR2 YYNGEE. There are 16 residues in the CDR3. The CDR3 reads CASSPRLSGRNEKLFF. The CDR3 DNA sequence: TGTGCCAGCAGCCCCAGGCTCTCCGGCCGGAATGAAAAACTGTTTTTT.

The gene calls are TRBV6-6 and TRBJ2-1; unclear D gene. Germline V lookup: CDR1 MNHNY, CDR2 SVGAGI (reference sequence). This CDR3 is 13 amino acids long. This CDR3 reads CVVSGRSYNEQFF. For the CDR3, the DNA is TGTGTGGTCTCTGGCAGGTCCTACAATGAGCAGTTCTTC.